The clone carrying this TCR beta chain was recorded many times. These data originate in a study of T cells in Graves' hyperthyroidism and ophthalmopathy. The CDR3 spans 12 residues. Trimming removed 3 bases from V and 5 bases from J, with 7 bases in between. RNA transcripts yielded amplified TCR beta CDR3 regions. TCR CDR3 underwent first-round RT-PCR with the HTBI primer set. TCRdb reanalysed the multiplex PCR reads using MiXCR and keeps one entry per CDR3 protein. The sample comprises some 510,000 distinct CDR3 sequences, roughly 20% of which are singletons, and 26% rests with the top ten. The sequence came from a man in his late teens or twenties with Graves' hyperthyroidism. V usage is TRBV12-3 or TRBV12-4 and J usage is TRBJ2-5; no reliable D call. Sequenced input: blood. For the CDR3, the DNA is TGTGCCAGCAGTTTCTCATCGGAGACCCAGTACTTC. Its translation: CASSFSSETQYF.